This T cell receptor (beta chain) stems from a study of blood T cell repertoires in COVID-19. Background on the study: There were acute and convalescent COVID-19 samples, and they came from the United States, Italy and Spain.

How the authors handled the data: Amplifying reference gene primers gave estimates of nucleated cell counts. TCRdb's copy holds only in-frame clones and misses some; the assay was immunoSEQ multiplex PCR. V and J calls and clone size are those listed in that table; D and trimming were worked out from the DNA. This table holds about 250,000 clones, roughly 84% found once. The germline CDR1 and CDR2 sequences are SGHTA and FQGNSA. The CDR3 extends over 15 amino acids. The V end was cut by 1 base, the J end by 8 bases, with 17 bases between. This TCR came from a man in his fifties with active or convalescent COVID-19. The V and J genes are TRBV7-2 and TRBJ1-2; tentatively, D is TRBD1 (6 bases). The sample consisted of peripheral blood. The DNA for the CDR3 is TGTGCCAGCAGCTTAGGCCAGGGCCGAGGGGGAGGCTACACCTTC. Its protein product is CASSLGQGRGGGYTF.